This TCR beta chain originates from a study of cytomegalovirus exposure and HLA in healthy donors. J gave up 4 bases and V 5 bases, and 9 bases lay outside the gene matches. The CDR3 has 15 amino acids. Germline-derived CDR1 and CDR2 are MNHNY and SVGAGI (reference sequence). PCR amplification relied on 60 Vbeta primers (plus 13 Jbeta primers). Sequencing was performed with immunoSEQ multiplex PCR; in TCRdb, only in-frame clones are kept and a portion is missing. The repertoire holds around 100,000 clones, with roughly 73% as singletons. The TCR originated in a woman aged 30 to 39 in good health and CMV-seronegative. This chain uses TRBV6-6 with TRBJ1-1, with 8 bases aligning to TRBD1. Sequenced material: PBMCs. In nucleotides, the CDR3 is TGTGCCAGCAGTCCCGACAGGGGTAGAACCACTGAAGCTTTCTTT. It translates to CASSPDRGRTTEAFF.